This paragraph reports one T cell receptor (beta chain). V lost 0 bases, J lost 4 bases, and 7 bases stayed unmatched. Germline V lookup: CDR1 ENHRY, CDR2 SYGVKD. The CDR3 loop spans 18 amino acids. The data were produced by immunoSEQ multiplex PCR, yet TCRdb's version contains in-frame clones alone and is incomplete. The table includes roughly 70,000 clones, 91% detected once. The entry originates in a study of technical replicates of blood from a handful of donors. The genes are TRBV10-3 and TRBJ2-3; 13 nucleotides align to TRBD2. The origin of this receptor is a human donor in good health. Some clones in this sample may be carry-over from other donors' samples. The material sequenced was PBMCs. CDR3 nucleotide sequence: TGTGCCATCAGTGAGTCCCCTGGACTAGCGGGGGACCCAGATACGCAGTATTTT. It translates to CAISESPGLAGDPDTQYF.